Below, 7 T cell receptor beta chains from the same sample are listed, as sequenced in a study of shared clonotypes between healthy human individuals. Libraries were prepared by immunoSEQ multiplex PCR; TCRdb keeps only in-frame clonotypes and omits some of them. The repertoire holds millions of clones, 85% to 95% seen once, with roughly 0.13% in the top ten. The sequenced material came from naive CD4+ T cells sorted from blood. Subset defined: CD45RA+ positively selected. The receptor set was obtained from a man between 18 and 29 years old in good health.

V gene TRBV30 combines with J gene TRBJ1-1; possibly TRBD1 for D (5 bases). Germline V gives CDR1 GTSNPN, CDR2 SVGIG (reference sequence). V was cut by 4 bases and J by 0 bases, with 15 bases left in between. CDR3 length: 15 residues. CDR3 loop: CAWILGGTVNTEAFF. The CDR3 coding sequence is TGTGCCTGGATCCTCGGAGGGACGGTGAACACTGAAGCTTTCTTT. Variable domain in full (rest from reference TRBV30 and TRBJ1-1): SQTIHQWPATLVQPVGSPLSLECTVEGTSNPNLYWYRQAAGRGLQLLFYSVGIGQISSEVPQNLSASRPQDRQFILSSKKLLLSDSGFYLCAWILGGTVNTEAFFGQGTRLTVV.

CDR3 amino acids: CASLLSGLETGELFF. As DNA, the CDR3 is TGTGCCAGCCTTCTTTCAGGGTTAGAGACCGGGGAGCTGTTTTTT. V usage is TRBV2 and J usage is TRBJ2-2, with D perhaps matching TRBD1 (5 bases). The CDR3 contains 15 residues. CDR1 and CDR2 from the germline V gene are SNHLY and FYNNEI. V lost 8 bases to trimming and J lost 5 bases, with 18 bases between them.

The V call is TRBV6-6, the J call TRBJ1-5, with no clear D. This CDR3 is built from 14 residues. Per the germline V gene, CDR1 is MNHNY and CDR2 is SVGAGI (reference sequence). Deletions cut 6 bases from V and 5 bases from J, with 14 bases between. The CDR3 loop is CASSASPNYQPQHF. The CDR3 DNA is TGTGCCAGCAGCGCCAGCCCGAATTATCAGCCCCAGCATTTT.

This clone was detected only once. The J gene is TRBJ1-4, the V gene TRBV2; no clear D. CDR3 length: 12 residues. V shed 0 bases and J shed 9 bases, with 5 bases lying between them. The germline V gene has CDR1 SNHLY and CDR2 FYNNEI. This CDR3 is CASSEASQKLFF. The CDR3 coding sequence is TGTGCCAGCAGTGAAGCTAGTCAAAAACTGTTTTTT.

Comment on this clone: A much larger clone sits a single nucleotide away, making a read error possible. The chain employs TRBV7-9 and TRBJ2-3; 7 nucleotides agree with TRBD2. The CDR3 runs 15 residues. V lost 3 bases, J lost 1 base, and 4 bases stayed unmatched. The germline V gene encodes CDR1 SEHNR and CDR2 FQNEAQ (reference sequence). The CDR3 reads CASSFQSGGTDTQYF. The CDR3 DNA sequence: TGTGCCAGCAGCTTTCAGAGCGGGGGCACAGATACGCAGTATTTT.

In this sample, this clone turned up once. The chain carries TRBV14 and TRBJ2-3; tentatively, D is TRBD2 (6 bases). Trimming removed 1 base at V and 0 bases at J, with 11 bases between. This CDR3 is built from 16 residues. The germline CDR1 and CDR2 sequences are SGHDN and FVKESK. The CDR3 reads CASSQVSGQSTDTQYF. The CDR3 coding sequence is TGTGCCAGCAGCCAAGTGAGCGGGCAAAGCACAGATACGCAGTATTTT.

This clone was counted at least ten times. The identical CDR3 is also encoded by other nucleotide sequences in the sample. The chain is built from TRBV30 and TRBJ1-1; D possibly corresponds to TRBD1 (5 bases). Germline V gene lookup returns CDR1 GTSNPN and CDR2 SVGIG (reference sequence). The V end was cut by 3 bases, the J end by 1 base, with 9 bases between. The CDR3 has 13 amino acids. For the CDR3, the DNA is TGTGCCTGGAGGGCCCAGGGGAACACTGAAGCTTTCTTT. Its translation: CAWRAQGNTEAFF.